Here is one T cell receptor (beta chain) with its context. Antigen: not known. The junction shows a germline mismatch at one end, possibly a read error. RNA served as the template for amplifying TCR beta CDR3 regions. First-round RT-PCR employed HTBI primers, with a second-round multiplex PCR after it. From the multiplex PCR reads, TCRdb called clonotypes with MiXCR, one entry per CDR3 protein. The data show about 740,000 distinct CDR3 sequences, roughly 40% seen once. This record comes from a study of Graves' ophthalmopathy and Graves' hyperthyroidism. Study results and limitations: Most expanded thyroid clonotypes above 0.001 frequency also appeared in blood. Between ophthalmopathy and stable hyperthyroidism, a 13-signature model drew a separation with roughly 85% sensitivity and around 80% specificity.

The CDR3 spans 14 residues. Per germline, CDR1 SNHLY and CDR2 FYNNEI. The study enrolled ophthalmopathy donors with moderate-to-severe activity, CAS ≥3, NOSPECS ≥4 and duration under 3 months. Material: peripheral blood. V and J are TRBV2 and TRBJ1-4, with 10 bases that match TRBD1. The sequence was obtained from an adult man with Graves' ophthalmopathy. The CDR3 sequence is CASSEGTGDEKLFF. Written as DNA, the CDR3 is TGTGCCAGCAGCGAAGGGACAGGGGATGAAAAACTGTTTTTT. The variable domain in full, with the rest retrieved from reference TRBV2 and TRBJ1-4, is EPEVTQTPSHQVTQMGQEVILRCVPISNHLYFYWYRQILGQKVEFLVSFYNNEISEKSEIFDDQFSVERPDGSNFTLKIRSTKLEDSAMYFCASSEGTGDEKLFFGSGTQLSVL.